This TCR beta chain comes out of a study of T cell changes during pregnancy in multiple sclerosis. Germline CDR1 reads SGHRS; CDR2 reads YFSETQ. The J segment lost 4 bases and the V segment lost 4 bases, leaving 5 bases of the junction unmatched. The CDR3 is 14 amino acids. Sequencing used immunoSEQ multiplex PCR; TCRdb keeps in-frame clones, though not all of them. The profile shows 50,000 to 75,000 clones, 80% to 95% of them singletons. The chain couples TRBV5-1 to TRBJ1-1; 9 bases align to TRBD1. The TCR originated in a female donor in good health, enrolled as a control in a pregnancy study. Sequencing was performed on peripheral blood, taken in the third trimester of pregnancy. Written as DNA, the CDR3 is TGCGCCAGCAGCACCGGGACAGGGATCACTGAAGCTTTCTTT. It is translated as CASSTGTGITEAFF. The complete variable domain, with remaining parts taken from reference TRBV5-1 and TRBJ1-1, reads KAGVTQTPRYLIKTRGQQVTLSCSPISGHRSVSWYQQTPGQGLQFLFEYFSETQRNKGNFPGRFSGRQFSNSRSEMNVSTLELGDSALYLCASSTGTGITEAFFGQGTRLTVV.